This T cell receptor (beta chain) is drawn from a study of T cell clones after liver transplantation. Across the whole study: Until 12-24 months post-transplant, subjects got standard immunosuppression and no induction. Notes on the study in general: These preliminary findings come from unstandardized post-transplant sampling times.

The CDR3 extends over 13 amino acids. Deletions cut 2 bases from V and 3 bases from J, with 6 bases between. The V gene's germline CDR1 is SGHNT and CDR2 YENEEA. In regard to this clone: As yet, its antigen is unknown.

The assay was immunoSEQ multiplex PCR, and TCRdb's table has in-frame clones only and misses some. The sample contains roughly 60,000 clones, about 73% of which appear only once. This sequence originates from a human patient who received a liver transplant. The graft donor may have given rise to some T cells. The specimen was CD4+ T cells from blood, collected at the approximately 15-month timepoint. This chain uses TRBV11-3 with TRBJ2-3, with D unresolved. The CDR3 nucleotides are TGTGCCAGCAGCTTATCTAGGACAGATACGCAGTATTTT. Its protein is CASSLSRTDTQYF. The full variable domain, rest sourced from reference TRBV11-3 and TRBJ2-3, is EAGVVQSPRYKIIEKKQPVAFWCNPISGHNTLYWYLQNLGQGPELLIRYENEEAVDDSQLPKDRFSAERLKGVDSTLKIQPAELGDSAVYLCASSLSRTDTQYFGPGTRLTVL.